Listed here is a single T cell receptor (beta chain). Its target is not known. Sequencing followed a ViraFEST assay step that expanded antigen-specific CD4+ T cells with viral peptide pools. CD4+ T cell isolation took place after nine to eleven days of culture. Subjects were given two BNT162b2 or mRNA-1273 vaccine doses. The vaccine recipients had no prior SARS-CoV-2 infection, with negative nucleocapsid antibodies. IL-2 medium was substituted for half the medium on days 3 and 7. J was trimmed by 6 bases and V by 2 bases; bases with no gene match: 6. The CDR3 runs to 15 residues. The germline V gene encodes CDR1 SGHTA and CDR2 FQGNSA. These data originate in a study of vaccination effects on CD4 cells after COVID-19. Here immunoSEQ multiplex PCR was the method, and the copy in TCRdb shows in-frame clones only, minus some. This table holds 30,000 to 35,000 clones, 82% found once.

This sequence was found in a human donor who received a COVID-19 vaccine. Some clones in this sample may be carry-over from other donors' samples. V usage is TRBV7-2 and J usage is TRBJ1-4; 7 nucleotides match TRBD1. The sample was CD4+ T cells from PBMCs cultured with HCoV-NL63 spike peptides, taken after COVID-19 vaccination. This chain's CDR3 is CASSLYRGRDEKLFF. CDR3 DNA: TGTGCCAGCAGCTTATACAGGGGCCGCGATGAAAAACTGTTTTTT.